Presented here are 25 T cell receptor beta chains from one specimen sequenced in a study of blood T cell repertoires in COVID-19. Clones were sequenced by immunoSEQ multiplex PCR, and TCRdb holds only the in-frame ones, with some missing. The sample yields over 75,000 clones, roughly nine tenths seen once. The sequencing input was peripheral blood. The receptors were sampled from a woman of 80 years or more with active COVID-19.

V usage is TRBV11-2 and J usage is TRBJ2-6; no firm D call. Germline V gives CDR1 SGHAT, CDR2 FQNNGV. The ends were cut back, 1 base at V and 0 bases at J, with 7 bases in the middle. The CDR3 has 16 amino acids. For the CDR3, the DNA is TGTGCCAGCAGCTTAGTTATAGACTCTGGGGCCAACGTCCTGACTTTC. Its translation: CASSLVIDSGANVLTF. Using reference TRBV11-2 and TRBJ2-6 for the parts outside the CDR3, the full variable domain is EAGVAQSPRYKIIEKRQSVAFWCNPISGHATLYWYQQILGQGPKLLIQFQNNGVVDDSQLPKDRFSAERLKGVDSTLKIQPAKLEDSAVYLCASSLVIDSGANVLTFGAGSRLTVL.

The chain links TRBV11-3 to TRBJ2-6; 7 nucleotides align to TRBD1. J gave up 1 base and V 5 bases, and 2 bases lay outside the gene matches. The length of the CDR3 is 15 residues. From germline, CDR1 is SGHNT and CDR2 YENEEA. Here the CDR3 reads CASSPGGSGANVLTF. CDR3 in DNA: TGTGCCAGCAGCCCAGGGGGTTCTGGGGCCAACGTCCTGACTTTC.

V is TRBV6-2 or TRBV6-3 and J is TRBJ1-1, with 10 positions matching TRBD1. J lost 7 bases, V lost 5 bases, and 16 bases had no gene match. Germline assignment: CDR1 MNHEY and CDR2 SVGEGT. CDR3 length: 17 amino acids. The CDR3 region is CASSDGGTGAVSDEAFF. CDR3 in DNA: TGTGCCAGCAGTGACGGGGGGACAGGGGCTGTAAGTGATGAAGCTTTCTTT.

This sequence joins TRBV21-1 and TRBJ2-2; the table assigns TRBD1, which was not confirmed against the DNA. TRBV21-1 is designated a pseudogene. This CDR3 contains 15 residues. This CDR3 is CAIDRDRGGTGELFF. Here the CDR3 DNA reads TGTGCCATCGATCGGGACAGGGGAGGGACCGGGGAGCTGTTTTTT.

CDR3: CASRPGGTGGHEQYF. CDR3 nucleotides: TGTGCCAGCAGGCCCGGGGGCACAGGGGGCCACGAGCAGTACTTC. The chain joins TRBV6-5 to TRBJ2-7; TRBD1 matches 9 bases. Per the germline V gene, CDR1 is MNHEY and CDR2 is SVGAGI. V shed 6 bases, J shed 5 bases, and the junction held 11 bases outside the gene matches. This CDR3 comprises 15 residues.

This clone was observed a single time. The chain is built from TRBV28 and TRBJ2-1; D gene unclear. V lost 9 bases and J lost 5, with 17 bases in between. The CDR3 consists of 14 residues. CDR1 MDHEN and CDR2 SYDVKM come from the germline V gene. CDR3: CASQEWYFDNEQFF. CDR3 DNA: TGTGCCAGTCAGGAATGGTACTTCGACAATGAGCAGTTCTTC.

The rearrangement joins TRBV27 to TRBJ2-1; 7 nucleotides match TRBD2. Losses at the gene ends were 1 base for V and 4 bases for J; bases not matched to a gene: 19. The CDR3 is 20 residues long. Germline CDR1 is MNHEY and CDR2 is SMNVEV (reference sequence). This CDR3 is CASSLWGNGPSGEIYNEQFF. The CDR3 coding sequence is TGTGCCAGCAGTTTATGGGGGAATGGGCCTAGCGGAGAAATTTACAATGAGCAGTTCTTC.

The chain is built from TRBV28 and TRBJ1-2; D possibly corresponds to TRBD1 (6 bases). Germline values: CDR1 MDHEN, CDR2 SYDVKM. V lost 4 bases to trimming and J lost 3 bases, with 12 bases between them. The CDR3 consists of 14 residues. The CDR3 loop is CASSSTGFHYGYTF. The CDR3 nucleotides are TGTGCCAGCAGTTCTACAGGGTTCCACTATGGCTACACCTTC.

The V gene is TRBV15, the J gene TRBJ2-1, with TRBD2 matching over 12 bases. Trimming at V came to 4 bases and at J to 9 bases, leaving 10 bases not matched to a gene. The germline V gene has CDR1 LNHNV and CDR2 YYDKDF (reference sequence). This CDR3 has 16 residues. The CDR3 sequence: CATSIRLAGEGGEQFF. The CDR3 DNA follows: TGTGCCACCAGCATTCGACTAGCGGGAGAAGGGGGTGAGCAGTTCTTC.

The V call is TRBV18, the J call TRBJ1-3; 7 nucleotides align to TRBD1. The V gene's germline CDR1 is KGHSH and CDR2 LQKENI. The CDR3 sequence is 17 residues long. With 5 bases clipped from V and 1 base from J, the junction kept 11 bases outside the gene matches. The CDR3 is CASSTTGSSSSGNTIYF. CDR3 bases: TGTGCCAGCTCAACGACAGGGTCCTCTTCATCTGGAAACACCATATATTTT.

The rearrangement links TRBV7-8 to TRBJ1-1; maybe TRBD1 (6 bases). V lost 0 bases and J lost 12, with 14 bases in between. Germline CDR1 SGHVS, CDR2 FQNEAQ. This CDR3 is 13 amino acids long. CDR3 region: CASSLAVAGVPFF. DNA for the CDR3: TGTGCCAGCAGCTTAGCGGTCGCAGGGGTACCTTTCTTT. Variable domain in full (rest from reference TRBV7-8 and TRBJ1-1): GAGVSQSPRYKVAKRGQDVALRCDPISGHVSLFWYQQALGQGPEFLTYFQNEAQLDKSGLPSDRFFAERPEGSVSTLKIQRTQQEDSAVYLCASSLAVAGVPFFGQGTRLTVV.

The chain has TRBV28 and TRBJ2-7, with no clear D. V lost 4 bases and J 7 bases, leaving 14 bases between the germline ends. The CDR3 totals 13 residues. Germline-derived CDR1 and CDR2 are MDHEN and SYDVKM. The CDR3 coding sequence is TGTGCCAGCAGTTCCTCGGCAGGTAGGGAGCAGTACTTC. Its translation is CASSSSAGREQYF.

This sequence joins TRBV15 and TRBJ2-7; 9 bases match TRBD1. The germline V gene has CDR1 LNHNV and CDR2 YYDKDF (reference sequence). The length of the CDR3 is 16 residues. The ends lost 1 base at V and 3 bases at J; junction bases unmatched: 7. The chain's CDR3 is CATSRGAGQGNYEQYF. DNA of the CDR3: TGTGCCACCAGCAGAGGCGCCGGACAGGGGAACTACGAGCAGTACTTC.

V is TRBV3-1 (or the pseudogene TRBV3-2) and J is TRBJ1-1, with D tentatively TRBD1 (5 bases). The V and J ends lost 4 bases and 3 bases respectively, with 15 bases between them. The CDR3 totals 15 residues. Germline V lookup: CDR1 LGHDT, CDR2 YNNKEL (reference sequence). The CDR3 DNA reads as TGTGCCAGCAGCCCCCTTCGGGGGGGAGACACTGAAGCTTTCTTT. Amino acid sequence: CASSPLRGGDTEAFF.

The chain joins TRBV28 to TRBJ1-1, with 8 nucleotides matching TRBD1. Germline CDR1 MDHEN, CDR2 SYDVKM. With 0 bases clipped from V and 11 bases from J, the junction kept 2 bases outside the gene matches. This CDR3 has 12 residues. CDR3 coding DNA: TGTGCCAGCAGTTTATGGACAGGGGAGGCTTTCTTT. It specifies CASSLWTGEAFF.

The rearrangement links TRBV19 to TRBJ2-1, with no clear D. The CDR3 is made up of 11 amino acids. CDR1 is LNHDA and CDR2 is SQIVND in the germline V gene (reference sequence). The V end lost 5 bases, the J end lost 8 bases, and 7 bases lay between the germline ends. The DNA of the CDR3 is TGTGCCAGTAGTTCGATAGATGAGCAGTTCTTC. This encodes CASSSIDEQFF.

This chain links TRBV7-9 with TRBJ1-2, with 10 bases fitting TRBD1. The junction had 14 bases not matched to a gene; V was cut back by 5 bases and J by 2 bases. The CDR3 spans 18 residues. The germline V gene encodes CDR1 SEHNR and CDR2 FQNEAQ (reference sequence). The CDR3 region is CASSHVQGQGKGNYGYTF. The CDR3 DNA is TGTGCCAGCAGCCACGTGCAGGGACAGGGGAAAGGGAACTATGGCTACACCTTC.

V usage is TRBV27 and J usage is TRBJ2-6; D is undetermined. CDR1 and CDR2 from the germline V gene are MNHEY and SMNVEV (reference sequence). V was clipped by 7 bases and J by 4 bases, with 14 bases between them. The CDR3 consists of 15 residues. In DNA, the CDR3 is TGTGCCAGCAAATCTCCCGGGTCCGGGGCCAACGTCCTGACTTTC. Its protein product is CASKSPGSGANVLTF.

The chain has TRBV18 and TRBJ1-2, with 8 bases aligning to TRBD1. The length of the CDR3 is 16 residues. Losses at the gene ends were 6 bases for V and 2 bases for J; bases not matched to a gene: 11. The V gene's germline CDR1 is KGHSH and CDR2 LQKENI. CDR3 sequence reads: CASSQAGGGYNYGYTF. The CDR3 DNA reads TGTGCCAGCTCCCAAGCAGGGGGCGGTTACAACTATGGCTACACCTTC.

The chain combines TRBV7-8 with TRBJ2-5, with 12 bases matching TRBD2. Trimming removed 7 bases from V and 1 base from J; junction bases left unmatched: 10. This CDR3 spans 17 amino acids. Per germline, CDR1 SGHVS and CDR2 FQNEAQ. DNA of the CDR3: TGTGCCAGCACCCGACTAGCGGGAGTCGGAGGCCAAGAGACCCAGTACTTC. Translation: CASTRLAGVGGQETQYF.

The CDR3 here is CASSLAGGPLGEQFF. The DNA of the CDR3 is TGTGCCAGCAGCTTGGCCGGCGGCCCCCTGGGTGAGCAGTTCTTC. This rearrangement joins TRBV5-6 to TRBJ2-1, with D unresolved. This CDR3 is 15 amino acids long. V lost 0 bases and J lost 9, with 16 bases in between. CDR1 SGHDT and CDR2 YYEEEE come from the germline V gene.

The chain joins TRBV3-1 (or the pseudogene TRBV3-2) to TRBJ1-6; D unclear. Per germline, CDR1 LGHDT and CDR2 YNNKEL (reference sequence). Trimming cost V 0 bases and J 0 bases, with 3 bases left between them. CDR3 size: 15 residues. The CDR3 region has the DNA TGTGCCAGCAGCCAAGACATCTCCTATAATTCACCCCTCCACTTT. Protein: CASSQDISYNSPLHF.

The rearrangement links TRBV6-2 or TRBV6-3 to TRBJ2-5, with D possibly being TRBD1 (6 bases). This CDR3 region has 14 residues. Trimming took off 4 bases at V and 5 bases at J, with 14 bases between the two ends. CDR1 and CDR2 (germline): MNHEY, SVGEGT. The CDR3 DNA sequence: TGTGCCAGCAGTTTAATGGGGGCTAGGGAGACCCAGTACTTC. This sequence encodes CASSLMGARETQYF.

The CDR3 here is CASSFGVHDEQFF. The CDR3 DNA reads TGTGCCAGCAGCTTTGGAGTCCACGATGAGCAGTTCTTC. The chain couples TRBV7-9 to TRBJ2-1; D uncertain. The CDR3 has 13 residues. Germline V gene lookup returns CDR1 SEHNR and CDR2 FQNEAQ (reference sequence). V shed 3 bases and J shed 8 bases, with 11 bases lying between them.

This clone was seen a few times. The V gene is TRBV2, the J gene TRBJ2-2; 11 nucleotides match TRBD2. CDR1 is SNHLY and CDR2 is FYNNEI in the germline V gene. The CDR3 runs to 13 residues. The ends lost 5 bases at V and 15 bases at J; junction bases unmatched: 8. The CDR3 sequence: CASSFSGRGVMFF. As DNA, the CDR3 is TGTGCCAGCAGTTTTAGCGGGAGGGGTGTGATGTTTTTT. Combining the CDR3 with reference TRBV2 and TRBJ2-2 gives the whole variable domain EPEVTQTPSHQVTQMGQEVILRCVPISNHLYFYWYRQILGQKVEFLVSFYNNEISEKSEIFDDQFSVERPDGSNFTLKIRSTKLEDSAMYFCASSFSGRGVMFFGEGSRLTVL.